These T cell receptor beta chains were read from a single sample in a study of cytomegalovirus exposure and HLA in healthy donors. Some clones are missing from TCRdb's copy, which holds only in-frame ones; the method was immunoSEQ multiplex PCR. Of more than 300,000 clones in the sample, roughly 88% were seen once. The sequencing input was PBMCs. The receptors shown here come from a woman aged 18-30 years in good health and CMV-seronegative. Both conserved end residues are part of each CDR3. A D gene is named only where the DNA matches it firmly. Clone size is shown for a subset of rows, as once, few, many or a class of expanded clone.

J: TRBJ2-3; V: TRBV9; size: .; length: 15; D: TRBD2; DNA: TGTGCCAGCAGCGTGGGGACTAGCACCACAGATACGCAGTATTTT; CDR3: CASSVGTSTTDTQYF
J: TRBJ2-3; V: TRBV27; size: .; length: 17; D: TRBD1; DNA: TGTGCCAGCAGTTTACTTAACCGGGACAGGGGGGTAGATACGCAGTATTTT; CDR3: CASSLLNRDRGVDTQYF
J: TRBJ2-3; V: TRBV7-2; size: .; length: 11; D: TRBD1; DNA: TGTGCCAGCAGCGCCGACAGGGGTCGGTATTTT; CDR3: CASSADRGRYF
J: TRBJ1-1; V: TRBV9; size: .; length: 17; D: .; DNA: TGTGCCAGCAGCGTAGAAATGGGGGGTGGGACGAACACTGAAGCTTTCTTT; CDR3: CASSVEMGGGTNTEAFF
J: TRBJ2-1; V: TRBV27; size: .; length: 13; D: .; DNA: TGTGCCAGCAGTTTAGACAGGTACAATGAGCAGTTCTTC; CDR3: CASSLDRYNEQFF
J: TRBJ1-2; V: TRBV6-4; size: .; length: 14; D: TRBD1; DNA: TGTGCCAGCAGTGAGGGACAGTCTTCAGGAGGCTACACCTTC; CDR3: CASSEGQSSGGYTF
J: TRBJ2-7; V: TRBV7-8; size: .; length: 13; D: .; DNA: TGTGCCAGCAGCTCACGGACAGACTACGAGCAGTACTTC; CDR3: CASSSRTDYEQYF
J: TRBJ1-5; V: TRBV7-8; size: .; length: 15; D: .; DNA: TGTGCCAGCAGCCCAAACGGGGGGGACAATCAGCCCCAGCATTTT; CDR3: CASSPNGGDNQPQHF
J: TRBJ2-7; V: TRBV6-5; size: .; length: 15; D: TRBD1; DNA: TGTGCCAGCAGTTACTCGGCAACAGGGGGGTACGAGCAGTACTTC; CDR3: CASSYSATGGYEQYF
J: TRBJ1-5; V: TRBV27; size: .; length: 11; D: .; DNA: TGTGCCTCAGGGAATCTTCAGCCCCAGCATTTT; CDR3: CASGNLQPQHF
J: TRBJ2-1; V: TRBV7-9; size: .; length: 15; D: TRBD2; DNA: TGTGCCAGCAGCTTTCCGCTAGCGGAGTACAATGAGCAGTTCTTC; CDR3: CASSFPLAEYNEQFF
J: TRBJ2-7; V: TRBV30; size: .; length: 17; D: TRBD2; DNA: TGTGCCTGGAGTAGAATCCCGATCAGCGGGGGGTCCTACGAGCAGTACTTC; CDR3: CAWSRIPISGGSYEQYF
J: TRBJ2-7; V: TRBV5-3; size: .; length: 17; D: .; DNA: TGTGCCAGAAGCTTGGAATCCCCAGGACTAAGCTCCTACGAGCAGTACTTC; CDR3: CARSLESPGLSSYEQYF
J: TRBJ2-3; V: TRBV2; size: .; length: 16; D: TRBD2; DNA: TGTGCCAGCAGTTCCGGACTAGCGGGAGGGCCAAATACGCAGTATTTT; CDR3: CASSSGLAGGPNTQYF
J: TRBJ1-4; V: TRBV27; size: .; length: 14; D: .; DNA: TGTGCCAGCAGTCCCTGGGCCCTGAATGAAAAACTGTTTTTT; CDR3: CASSPWALNEKLFF
J: TRBJ1-5; V: TRBV27; size: .; length: 15; D: TRBD1; DNA: TGTGCCAGCAGACTACAGGGGGCAAGCAATCAGCCCCAGCATTTT; CDR3: CASRLQGASNQPQHF
J: TRBJ2-1; V: TRBV7-6; size: .; length: 16; D: TRBD2; DNA: TGTGCCAGCAGCCCACGGACTAGCGGGAATTTGGATGAGCAGTTCTTC; CDR3: CASSPRTSGNLDEQFF
J: TRBJ2-5; V: TRBV6-1; size: .; length: 17; D: TRBD2; DNA: TGTGCCAGCAGTGAATGGACTAGCGGGGGGGTGGAAGAGACCCAGTACTTC; CDR3: CASSEWTSGGVEETQYF
J: TRBJ2-7; V: TRBV4-1; size: once; length: 18; D: .; DNA: TGCGCCAGCAGCCAAGATCAAGGGGCAGGGGGGTTTCCCTACGAGCAGTACTTC; CDR3: CASSQDQGAGGFPYEQYF